This T cell receptor (beta chain) was sequenced during a study of OX40 agonist ivuxolimab in advanced cancers. On the study more broadly: The study reported partial responses in three patients: one hepatocellular carcinoma, two cutaneous melanoma. Points from the study as a whole: Both CD4+ and CD8+ T cell populations in blood had undergone clonal expansion by week 6 at 0.1 to 3.0 mg/kg.

CDR3 size: 15 residues. V was cut by 3 bases and J by 5 bases, with 15 bases left in between. Germline values: CDR1 KGHSH, CDR2 LQKENI. Method: immunoSEQ multiplex PCR; TCRdb's copy keeps in-frame clones and lacks some. The sample yields around 78,000 clones, 85% to 90% seen once. For this clone: Its antigen is undetermined.

The investigators sampled blood at baseline, at cycle 4 day 1, and at cycle 7 day 1. The sequence derives from an adult with an advanced solid tumor such as melanoma, head and neck, liver or kidney cancer. The rearrangement links TRBV18 to TRBJ2-3; D is possibly TRBD1 or TRBD2 (5 bases each). Source: CD4+ or CD8+ T cells sorted from blood, taken in a trial of the OX40 agonist ivuxolimab. The CDR3 loop reads CASSPQEGTLDTQYF. The CDR3 nucleotides are TGTGCCAGCTCACCGCAAGAGGGGACGCTAGATACGCAGTATTTT.